The rows below give T cell receptor beta chains drawn from one sample of a study of breast tumors, draining lymph nodes, adjacent tissues. TCRdb reprocessed the multiplex PCR reads via MiXCR and lists one record per CDR3 protein. The data hold tens of thousands of distinct CDR3 sequences, with 32% observed a single time. Sequencing used breast tumor tissue. The source is a female donor with breast cancer. Some clones in this sample may be carry-over from other donors' samples. CDR3s include the opening cysteine and the closing phenylalanine or tryptophan. A D gene is named only where the DNA matches it firmly. Rows give clone size only sometimes, using once, few, many, or a class for an expanded clone.

clone_size d_call j_call v_call cdr3_aa cdr3_nt
many . TRBJ2-3 TRBV7-3 CASSFSSTDTRYF TGTGCCAGCAGCTTCTCGAGCACAGATACGCGGTATTTT
many TRBD1 TRBJ1-6 TRBV6-5 CASSSRDRGNNSPLHF TGTGCCAGCAGTTCCCGCGACAGGGGAAATAATTCACCCCTCCACTTT
many . TRBJ2-7 TRBV12-3/TRBV12-4 CASSTTREQYF TGTGCCAGCAGTACGACCCGCGAGCAGTACTTC
. . TRBJ2-1 TRBV12-3/TRBV12-4 CASSFDPTRGQFF TGTGCCAGCAGCTTCGACCCGACCCGTGGGCAGTTCTTC
. TRBD1 TRBJ1-1 TRBV25-1 CASSEGQGRTEAFF TGTGCCAGCAGTGAAGGACAGGGGAGGACTGAAGCTTTCTTT
. . TRBJ2-7 TRBV12-3/TRBV12-4 CASSSPAGDYEQYF TGTGCCAGCAGTTCGCCCGCCGGGGACTACGAGCAGTACTTC
many TRBD1 TRBJ2-7 TRBV28 CASSAGTGASYEQYF TGTGCCAGCAGTGCCGGGACAGGGGCCTCATACGAGCAGTACTTC
. TRBD2 TRBJ2-3 TRBV7-2 CASRATSGSPDTQYF TGTGCCAGCAGGGCGACTAGCGGGAGCCCAGATACGCAGTATTTT
many TRBD2 TRBJ2-1 TRBV6-5 CASSQRELYNEQFF TGTGCCAGCAGTCAGCGGGAGTTGTACAATGAGCAGTTCTTC
many . TRBJ2-7 TRBV5-1 CASFRTGTYEQYF TGCGCCAGCTTCAGGACGGGAACCTACGAGCAGTACTTC
once . TRBJ1-1 TRBV28 CASGAGNTEAFF TGTGCCAGCGGGGCAGGTAACACTGAAGCTTTCTTT
many TRBD1 TRBJ2-1 TRBV11-1 CASSDWDSLNEQFF TGTGCCAGCAGCGACTGGGACAGCCTAAATGAGCAGTTCTTC
many . TRBJ2-7 TRBV20-1 CSANFRGQPYEQYF TGCAGTGCTAACTTCCGAGGACAACCCTACGAGCAGTACTTC
. . TRBJ2-7 TRBV20-1 CSASSITYEQYF TGCAGTGCTAGTAGTATCACCTACGAGCAGTACTTC
medium-sized TRBD1 TRBJ2-5 TRBV20-1 CSATSGTGAQETQYF TGCAGTGCGACATCCGGGACAGGAGCCCAAGAGACCCAGTACTTC
many TRBD1 TRBJ2-3 TRBV24-1 CATSTTGGDTQYF TGTGCCACCAGTACAACAGGGGGAGATACGCAGTATTTT